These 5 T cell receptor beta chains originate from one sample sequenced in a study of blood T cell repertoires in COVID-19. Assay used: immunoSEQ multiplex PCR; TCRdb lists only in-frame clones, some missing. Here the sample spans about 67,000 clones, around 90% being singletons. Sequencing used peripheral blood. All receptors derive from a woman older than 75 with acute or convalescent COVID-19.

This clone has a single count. In DNA, the CDR3 is TGTGCCAGCAGCGTAGGTCAGTCCGCGGGTCAAGAGACCCAGTACTTC. Its protein product is CASSVGQSAGQETQYF. This sequence joins TRBV9 and TRBJ2-5, with a tentative D call TRBD2 (5 bases). In germline, CDR1 is SGDLS, CDR2 YYNGEE. This CDR3 comprises 16 residues. V gave up 0 bases and J gave up 2 bases, with 14 bases separating them.

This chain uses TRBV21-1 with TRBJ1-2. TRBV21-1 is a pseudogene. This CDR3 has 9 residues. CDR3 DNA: TGTGCCGGAGAATATGGCTACACCTTC. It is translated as CAGEYGYTF.

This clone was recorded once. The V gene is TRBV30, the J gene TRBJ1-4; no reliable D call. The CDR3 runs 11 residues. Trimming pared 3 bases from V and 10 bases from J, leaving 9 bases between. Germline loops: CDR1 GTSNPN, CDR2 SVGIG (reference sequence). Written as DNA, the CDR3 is TGTGCCTGGAGGGAGTTTGGAAAACTGTTTTTT. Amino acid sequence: CAWREFGKLFF. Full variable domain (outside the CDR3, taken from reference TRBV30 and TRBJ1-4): SQTIHQWPATLVQPVGSPLSLECTVEGTSNPNLYWYRQAAGRGLQLLFYSVGIGQISSEVPQNLSASRPQDRQFILSSKKLLLSDSGFYLCAWREFGKLFFGSGTQLSVL.

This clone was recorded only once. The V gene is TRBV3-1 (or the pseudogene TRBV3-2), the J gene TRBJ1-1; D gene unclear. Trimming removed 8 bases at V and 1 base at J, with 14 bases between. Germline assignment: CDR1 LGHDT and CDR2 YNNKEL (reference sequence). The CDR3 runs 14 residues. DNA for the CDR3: TGTGCCAGCGGAAAGGCGGTGGGGAACACTGAAGCTTTCTTT. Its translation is CASGKAVGNTEAFF.

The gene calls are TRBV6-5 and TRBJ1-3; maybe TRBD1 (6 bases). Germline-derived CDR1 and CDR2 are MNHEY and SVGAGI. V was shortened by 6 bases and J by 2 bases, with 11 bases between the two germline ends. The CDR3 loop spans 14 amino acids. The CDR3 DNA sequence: TGTGCCAGCAGATCCGAGGGGGCTGGAAACACCATATATTTT. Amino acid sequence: CASRSEGAGNTIYF.